The clone carrying this T cell receptor (beta chain) was counted a few times. The CDR3 is 14 residues long. V was trimmed by 8 bases and J by 5 bases, leaving 18 bases between them. Germline CDR1 reads SNHLY; CDR2 reads FYNNEI. This entry comes from a study of technical replicates of blood from a few donors. Method: immunoSEQ multiplex PCR; TCRdb's copy keeps in-frame clones and lacks some. The sample has approximately 58,000 clones, approximately 86% seen once. The sequencing sample was made of PBMCs. The receptor's source is a human donor in good health. Some clones in this sample may be carry-over from other donors' samples. This chain connects TRBV2 to TRBJ1-2, with a tentative D call TRBD1 (6 bases). The CDR3, as DNA: TGTGCCAGCGGGGGCGAGGGCAGGGAGTATGGCTACACCTTC. Its translation is CASGGEGREYGYTF.